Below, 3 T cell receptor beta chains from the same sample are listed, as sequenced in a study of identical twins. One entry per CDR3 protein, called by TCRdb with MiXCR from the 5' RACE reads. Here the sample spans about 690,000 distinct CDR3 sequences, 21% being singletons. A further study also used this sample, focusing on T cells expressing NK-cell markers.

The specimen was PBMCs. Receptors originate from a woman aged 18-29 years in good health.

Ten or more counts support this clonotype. This chain's CDR3 is CASSLLPGQGADTQYF. In DNA form, the CDR3 reads TGTGCCAGCAGTTTATTACCCGGACAGGGGGCAGATACGCAGTATTTT. V gene TRBV27 combines with J gene TRBJ2-3, with 10 bases that match TRBD1. J was trimmed by 4 bases and V by 1 base; bases with no gene match: 5. Per germline, CDR1 MNHEY and CDR2 SMNVEV (reference sequence). The CDR3 has 16 residues.

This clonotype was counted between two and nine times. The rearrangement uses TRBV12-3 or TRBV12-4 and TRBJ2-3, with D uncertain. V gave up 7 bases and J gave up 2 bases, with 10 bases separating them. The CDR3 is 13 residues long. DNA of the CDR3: TGTGCCAGCACCCGGCGGAACACAGATACGCAGTATTTT. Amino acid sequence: CASTRRNTDTQYF.

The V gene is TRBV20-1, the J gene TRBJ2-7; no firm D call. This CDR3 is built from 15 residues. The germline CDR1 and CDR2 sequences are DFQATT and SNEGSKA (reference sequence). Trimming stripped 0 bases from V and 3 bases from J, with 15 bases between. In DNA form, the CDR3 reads TGCAGTGCTAGAGACGCGACCCAATCAGACTACGAGCAGTACTTC. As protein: CSARDATQSDYEQYF.